Listed below are T cell receptor beta chains from one sample, sequenced in a study of tumor-infiltrating lymphocytes in primary liver carcinoma. TCRdb itself ran the multiplex PCR reads through MiXCR, one entry per CDR3 protein. In the table there are about 100,000 distinct CDR3 sequences, around 71% of which are singletons. The sequenced material came from liver tumor tissue from sampling region 2. The receptor set was obtained from a woman aged 55-70 years with primary liver carcinoma and hepatitis B virus infection. CDR3s include the opening cysteine and the closing phenylalanine or tryptophan. Fields, in order: J gene, V gene, clone size, D gene, CDR3 protein, CDR3 DNA. D genes are given only for firm matches. A row's size may be missing; if present it is once, few, many or a size class.

TRBJ2-6 | TRBV28 | NA | NA | CASSRASGADVLTF | TGTGCCAGCAGTCGCGCCTCTGGGGCCGACGTCCTGACTTTC
TRBJ1-4 | TRBV12-3/TRBV12-4 | NA | TRBD1 | CARSSGRYGTGEKLFF | TGTGCCCGCAGTTCGGGGAGATACGGGACAGGCGAAAAACTGTTCTTT
TRBJ1-1 | TRBV11-2 | NA | NA | CASSLGVDWEAFF | TGTGCCAGCAGCTTGGGAGTGGACTGGGAAGCTTTCTTT
TRBJ2-2 | TRBV11-2 | NA | TRBD2 | CVSSLRLACDAGGLFF | TGTGTCAGCAGCCTCCGACTAGCGTGTGATGCGGGGGGGCTGTTTTTT
TRBJ2-5 | TRBV24-1 | few | TRBD1 | CATRTGDQETQYF | TGTGCCACACGGACAGGGGACCAAGAGACCCAGTACTTC
TRBJ2-3 | TRBV29-1 | NA | TRBD2 | CSVHGSAAGGRGTQYF | TGCAGCGTCCACGGATCCGCTGCGGGAGGTCGCGGTACGCAGTATTTT
TRBJ1-2 | TRBV5-4 | NA | NA | CASSLDINGYTF | TGTGCCAGCAGCTTGGATATCAATGGCTACACCTTC
TRBJ1-1 | TRBV29-1 | few | NA | CNARTGGHTEAFF | TGCAACGCCCGGACCGGGGGACACACTGAAGCTTTCTTT
TRBJ2-7 | TRBV29-1 | NA | TRBD2 | CCVVILGLDYEQYF | TGCTGCGTTGTTATTCTGGGACTAGACTACGAGCAGTACTTC
TRBJ2-1 | TRBV11-3 | few | NA | CASNSRGARNMGNEQFF | TGTGCCAGCAACTCCCGGGGGGCGCGGAACATGGGCAATGAACAGTTCTTC
TRBJ2-1 | TRBV7-2 | NA | TRBD2 | CASSLSAGAGYEQFF | TGTGCCAGCAGCTTAAGTGCGGGAGCCGGGTATGAGCAGTTCTTC
TRBJ2-1 | TRBV11-2 | NA | NA | CASTLIPTGNERFF | TGTGCCAGCACCCTGATCCCCACCGGCAATGAGCGGTTCTTC
TRBJ2-1 | TRBV19 | NA | NA | CASSIRGLYNEQFF | TGTGCCAGTAGTATTCGGGGGCTGTACAATGAGCAGTTCTTC
TRBJ1-2 | TRBV2 | few | NA | CASSVDSIFYGYTF | TGTGCCAGCAGTGTGGACAGTATTTTCTATGGCTACACCTTC
TRBJ2-1 | TRBV14 | NA | NA | CVSSHPVGGVGLYNEQFF | TGTGTCAGCAGCCACCCCGTGGGGGGAGTCGGGCTCTACAATGAGCAGTTCTTC
TRBJ1-1 | TRBV6-5 | NA | NA | CASSSSIGRRVNTGAFF | TGTGCCAGCAGTTCCTCTATAGGGAGAAGGGTGAACACTGGAGCTTTCTTC
TRBJ1-1 | TRBV7-9 | many | NA | CASRYRGMNTEAFF | TGTGCCAGCAGGTATAGAGGAATGAACACTGAAGCTTTCTTT